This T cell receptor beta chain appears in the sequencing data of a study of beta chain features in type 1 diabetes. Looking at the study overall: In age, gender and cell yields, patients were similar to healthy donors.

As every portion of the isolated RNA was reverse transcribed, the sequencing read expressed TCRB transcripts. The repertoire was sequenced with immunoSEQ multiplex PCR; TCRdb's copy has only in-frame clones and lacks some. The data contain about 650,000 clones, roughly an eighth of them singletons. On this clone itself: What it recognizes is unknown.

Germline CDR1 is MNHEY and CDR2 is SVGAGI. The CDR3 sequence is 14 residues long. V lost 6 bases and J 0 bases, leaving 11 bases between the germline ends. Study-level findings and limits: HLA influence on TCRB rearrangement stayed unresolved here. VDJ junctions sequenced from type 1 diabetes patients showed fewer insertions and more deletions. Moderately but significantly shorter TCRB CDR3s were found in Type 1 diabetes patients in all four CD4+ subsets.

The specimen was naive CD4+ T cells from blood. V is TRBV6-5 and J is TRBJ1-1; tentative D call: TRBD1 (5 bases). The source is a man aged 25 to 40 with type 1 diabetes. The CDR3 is CASSSDSLNTEAFF. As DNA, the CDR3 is TGTGCCAGCAGCTCTGACAGTCTGAACACTGAAGCTTTCTTT.